The 19 T cell receptor beta chains below come from one sample, sequenced in a study of blood T cell repertoires in COVID-19. Clones were read by immunoSEQ multiplex PCR, and TCRdb kept only the in-frame ones, dropping some. The sample has 190,000 or so clones, 90% to 95% seen once; the top ten hold about 0.8%. Material for sequencing was peripheral blood. The receptors were gathered from a man aged 25-45 years with COVID-19, enrolled during active disease.

The chain has TRBV9 and TRBJ1-1; possible D gene TRBD1, 5 bases. The ends were cut back, 3 bases at V and 5 bases at J, with 14 bases in the middle. This CDR3 has 14 residues. Germline V gene sequence: CDR1 SGDLS, CDR2 YYNGEE. CDR3 in DNA: TGTGCCAGCAGCGGGGGGACGGGGGGGACTGAAGCTTTCTTT. Residues: CASSGGTGGTEAFF.

The CDR3 nucleotides read TGTGCCAGCAGGAGTCAGGGGAACACTGAAGCTTTCTTT. Translated: CASRSQGNTEAFF. This sequence joins TRBV6-5 and TRBJ1-1, with a weak D call TRBD1 (5 bases). V lost 6 bases to trimming and J lost 1 base, with 9 bases between them. The CDR3 has 13 amino acids. The germline CDR1 and CDR2 sequences are MNHEY and SVGAGI.

This chain connects TRBV2 to TRBJ2-3; TRBD2 matches 13 bases. In germline, CDR1 is SNHLY, CDR2 FYNNEI. The ends lost 5 bases at V and 4 bases at J; junction bases unmatched: 9. CDR3 length: 17 amino acids. The CDR3 DNA is TGTGCCAGCAGTTGGACTAGCGGGGGCCGTAGCTCAGATACGCAGTATTTT. Translation: CASSWTSGGRSSDTQYF. Full variable domain (rest looked up from reference TRBV2 and TRBJ2-3): EPEVTQTPSHQVTQMGQEVILRCVPISNHLYFYWYRQILGQKVEFLVSFYNNEISEKSEIFDDQFSVERPDGSNFTLKIRSTKLEDSAMYFCASSWTSGGRSSDTQYFGPGTRLTVL.

This clone was seen just once. The chain links TRBV12-5 to TRBJ1-1; TRBD1 agrees at 10 bases. This CDR3 contains 14 residues. Per the germline V gene, CDR1 is LGHNT and CDR2 is FRNRAP. Losses at the gene ends were 6 bases for V and 4 bases for J; bases not matched to a gene: 5. Written as DNA, the CDR3 is TGTGCTAGTGGACGGACAGGGGGGATCACTGAAGCTTTCTTT. This codes for CASGRTGGITEAFF.

The chain joins TRBV20-1 to TRBJ1-2; 7 nucleotides agree with TRBD1. Germline CDR1 DFQATT, CDR2 SNEGSKA (reference sequence). This CDR3 is built from 11 residues. V shed 5 bases and J 6 bases; nucleotides not matched to a gene: 3. The CDR3 DNA sequence: TGCAGTGCTCTCAGGGGGGATGGCTACACCTTC. It codes for CSALRGDGYTF.

The chain recombines TRBV5-6 with TRBJ2-1; 9 nucleotides match TRBD1. The germline gives CDR1 SGHDT, CDR2 YYEEEE. The CDR3 extends over 13 amino acids. Trimming cost V 4 bases and J 8 bases; bases outside gene matches: 4. CDR3 sequence: CASSMTGGDEQFF. DNA for the CDR3: TGTGCCAGCAGCATGACAGGGGGGGATGAGCAGTTCTTC. The full variable domain, rest sourced from reference TRBV5-6 and TRBJ2-1, is DAGVTQSPTHLIKTRGQQVTLRCSPKSGHDTVSWYQQALGQGPQFIFQYYEEEERQRGNFPDRFSGHQFPNYSSELNVNALLLGDSALYLCASSMTGGDEQFFGPGTRLTVL.

The CDR3 spells CASTRDRGGETQYF. Here the CDR3 DNA reads TGTGCCAGCACGAGAGACAGGGGAGGGGAGACCCAGTACTTC. V gene TRBV2 combines with J gene TRBJ2-5; D is possibly TRBD1 (8 bases). The CDR3 sequence is 14 residues long. V was clipped by 7 bases and J by 5 bases, with 17 bases between them. Per germline, CDR1 SNHLY and CDR2 FYNNEI.

This clone came up once. The rearrangement joins TRBV7-2 to TRBJ2-1; tentative D call: TRBD2 (7 bases). V lost 3 bases and J lost 2, with 14 bases in between. CDR1 and CDR2 (germline): SGHTA, FQGNSA. CDR3 length: 16 amino acids. The CDR3 sequence: CASSLSGGHTYNEQFF. CDR3 nucleotides: TGTGCCAGCAGCTTGTCCGGGGGGCATACCTACAATGAGCAGTTCTTC.

Only a few counts were recorded for this clone. The chain has TRBV2 and TRBJ2-5, with D maybe TRBD1 (6 bases). This CDR3 contains 13 residues. Trimming cost V 6 bases and J 4 bases, with 12 bases left between them. Germline CDR1 and CDR2: SNHLY and FYNNEI. CDR3 in DNA: TGTGCCAGCAGCCCAGGGGATGGAGAGACCCAGTACTTC. Translated: CASSPGDGETQYF.

The J gene is TRBJ1-1, the V gene TRBV7-3; no definite D call. V was shortened by 1 base and J by 1 base, with 4 bases between the two germline ends. Germline V lookup: CDR1 SGHTA, CDR2 FQGTGA. The CDR3 covers 13 residues. The CDR3 region is CASSLIGNTEAFF. Here the CDR3 DNA reads TGTGCCAGCAGCTTAATCGGGAACACTGAAGCTTTCTTT.

In this sample, this clone turned up once. This chain joins TRBV7-3 and TRBJ1-1; perhaps TRBD1 as D (6 bases). The CDR3 has 13 residues. Germline-derived CDR1 and CDR2 are SGHTA and FQGTGA. V lost 6 bases and J lost 8, with 16 bases in between. The CDR3 sequence: CASSYTTGTEAFF. The CDR3 DNA reads as TGTGCCAGCAGTTATACGACAGGAACCGAAGCTTTCTTT.

J is TRBJ1-1 and V is TRBV29-1, with a tentative D call TRBD1 (6 bases). The CDR3 covers 14 residues. Trimming removed 7 bases from V and 4 bases from J, with 19 bases in between. Germline V gene lookup returns CDR1 SQVTM and CDR2 ANQGSEA. The CDR3 coding sequence is TGCAGCGCGATGACAGGCCCTTTTGCCACTGAAGCTTTCTTT. Translation gives CSAMTGPFATEAFF.

The gene calls are TRBV11-2 and TRBJ2-1, with D uncertain. The CDR3 spans 12 residues. Trimming removed 2 bases at V and 8 bases at J, with 7 bases between. Germline V gene data show CDR1 as SGHAT and CDR2 as FQNNGV. CDR3 bases: TGTGCCAGCAGCTTATCCGACTATGAGCAGTTCTTC. Its translation is CASSLSDYEQFF.

For the CDR3, the DNA is TGTGCCAGCAGCGTAGACAGGGGACCCAATCAGCCCCAGCATTTT. Translating gives CASSVDRGPNQPQHF. This chain connects TRBV9 to TRBJ1-5, with TRBD1 identical over 7 bases. Trimming cost V 0 bases and J 3 bases; bases outside gene matches: 3. The CDR3 is made up of 15 amino acids. Germline values: CDR1 SGDLS, CDR2 YYNGEE.

This clone was counted once. Other nucleotide sequences in the sample specify the same CDR3. This chain joins TRBV5-4 and TRBJ2-1, with D perhaps TRBD2 (7 bases). Germline CDR1 reads SGHNT; CDR2 reads YYREEE (reference sequence). V was pared by 0 bases and J by 2 bases, with 12 bases between. The CDR3 is 16 amino acids. CDR3: CASSLGSGGPYNEQFF. CDR3 sequence (DNA): TGTGCCAGCAGCTTGGGCTCGGGGGGCCCCTACAATGAGCAGTTCTTC.

The V call is TRBV7-2, the J call TRBJ2-3; tentative D call: TRBD2 (6 bases). V was cut by 8 bases and J by 0 bases, with 15 bases left in between. The germline V gene encodes CDR1 SGHTA and CDR2 FQGNSA. This CDR3 region has 15 residues. CDR3 coding DNA: TGTGCCAGCTGCCTCCGGGGGTCTAGCACAGATACGCAGTATTTT. Translation gives CASCLRGSSTDTQYF.

This rearrangement joins TRBV5-4 to TRBJ1-2, with no clear D. V shed 0 bases and J shed 8 bases, with 11 bases lying between them. The CDR3 runs to 13 residues. Germline CDR1 is SGHNT and CDR2 is YYREEE (reference sequence). The CDR3 loop is CASSLVRSGGYTF. CDR3 nucleotide sequence: TGTGCCAGCAGCTTGGTGCGGTCGGGAGGCTACACCTTC.

V and J are TRBV10-2 and TRBJ1-2, with D unclear. V lost 4 bases and J lost 2, with 8 bases in between. The CDR3 extends over 13 amino acids. Per the germline V gene, CDR1 is WSHSY and CDR2 is SAAADI. CDR3 region: CASSGSGNYGYTF. CDR3 in DNA: TGCGCCAGCAGTGGCTCGGGAAACTATGGCTACACCTTC.

The rearrangement uses TRBV2 and TRBJ2-7, with 13 bases aligning to TRBD2. Per the germline V gene, CDR1 is SNHLY and CDR2 is FYNNEI. V gave up 8 bases and J gave up 7 bases; unmatched junction bases: 11. The CDR3 sequence is 15 residues long. CDR3 bases: TGTGCCAGCGCCCGACTAGCGGGGGGTGGAGGTGAGCAGTACTTC. This encodes CASARLAGGGGEQYF. The full variable domain, rest sourced from reference TRBV2 and TRBJ2-7, is EPEVTQTPSHQVTQMGQEVILRCVPISNHLYFYWYRQILGQKVEFLVSFYNNEISEKSEIFDDQFSVERPDGSNFTLKIRSTKLEDSAMYFCASARLAGGGGEQYFGPGTRLTVT.